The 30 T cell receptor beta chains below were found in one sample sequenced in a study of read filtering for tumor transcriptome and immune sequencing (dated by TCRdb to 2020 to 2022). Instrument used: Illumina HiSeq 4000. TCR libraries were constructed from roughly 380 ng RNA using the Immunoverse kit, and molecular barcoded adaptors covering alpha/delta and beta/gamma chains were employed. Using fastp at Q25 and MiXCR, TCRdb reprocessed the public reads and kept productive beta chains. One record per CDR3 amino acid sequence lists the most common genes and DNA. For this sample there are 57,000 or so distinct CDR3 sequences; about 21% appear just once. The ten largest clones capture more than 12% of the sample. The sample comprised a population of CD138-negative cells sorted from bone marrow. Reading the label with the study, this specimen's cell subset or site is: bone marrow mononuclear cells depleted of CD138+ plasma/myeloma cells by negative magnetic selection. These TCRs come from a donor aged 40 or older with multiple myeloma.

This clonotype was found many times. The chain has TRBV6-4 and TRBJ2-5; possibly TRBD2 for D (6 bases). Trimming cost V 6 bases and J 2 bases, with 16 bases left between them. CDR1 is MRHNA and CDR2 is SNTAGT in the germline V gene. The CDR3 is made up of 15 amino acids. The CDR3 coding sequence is TGTGCCAGCAGAAAACAGGCGGGACCGCAAGAGACCCAGTACTTC. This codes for CASRKQAGPQETQYF.

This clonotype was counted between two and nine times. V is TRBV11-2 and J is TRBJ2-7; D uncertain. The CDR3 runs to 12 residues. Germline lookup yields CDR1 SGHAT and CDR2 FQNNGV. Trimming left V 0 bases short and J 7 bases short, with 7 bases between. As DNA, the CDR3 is TGTGCCAGCAGCTTAGATATGTCTGAGCAGTACTTC. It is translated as CASSLDMSEQYF.

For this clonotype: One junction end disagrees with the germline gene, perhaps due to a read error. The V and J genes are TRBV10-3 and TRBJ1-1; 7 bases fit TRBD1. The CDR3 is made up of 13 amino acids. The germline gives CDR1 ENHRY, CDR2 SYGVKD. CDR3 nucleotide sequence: TGTGCCATCCGGAGGGACAGATTCACTGAGGCTTTCTTT. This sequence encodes CAIRRDRFTEAFF.

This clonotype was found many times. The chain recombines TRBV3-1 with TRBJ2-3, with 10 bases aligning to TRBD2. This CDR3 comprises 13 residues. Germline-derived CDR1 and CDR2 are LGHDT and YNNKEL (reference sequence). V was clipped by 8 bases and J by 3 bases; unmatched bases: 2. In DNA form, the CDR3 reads TGTGCCAGCGCTAGCGGGGGTACAGATACGCAGTATTTT. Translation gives CASASGGTDTQYF.

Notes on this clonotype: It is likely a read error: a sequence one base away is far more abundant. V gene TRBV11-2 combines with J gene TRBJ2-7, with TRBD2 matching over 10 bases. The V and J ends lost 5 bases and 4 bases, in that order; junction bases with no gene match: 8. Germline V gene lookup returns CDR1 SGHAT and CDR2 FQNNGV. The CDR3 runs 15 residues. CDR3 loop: CASSPASGSVYEQYF. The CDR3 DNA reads TGTGCCAGCAGCCCTGCTAGCGGGAGTGTTTACGAGCAGTACTTC.

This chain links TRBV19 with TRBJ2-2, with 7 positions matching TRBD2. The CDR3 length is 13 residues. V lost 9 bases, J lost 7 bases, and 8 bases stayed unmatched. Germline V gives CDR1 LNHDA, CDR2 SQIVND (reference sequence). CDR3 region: CASGTISIGELFF. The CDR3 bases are TGTGCCAGCGGGACTATAAGCATCGGGGAGCTGTTTTTT.

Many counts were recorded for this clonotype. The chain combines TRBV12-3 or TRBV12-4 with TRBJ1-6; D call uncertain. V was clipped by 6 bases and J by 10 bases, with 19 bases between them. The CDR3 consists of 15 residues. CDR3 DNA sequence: TGTGCCAGCAGCCTGGGAGACATACTCTCGTCACCCCTCCACTTT. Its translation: CASSLGDILSSPLHF.

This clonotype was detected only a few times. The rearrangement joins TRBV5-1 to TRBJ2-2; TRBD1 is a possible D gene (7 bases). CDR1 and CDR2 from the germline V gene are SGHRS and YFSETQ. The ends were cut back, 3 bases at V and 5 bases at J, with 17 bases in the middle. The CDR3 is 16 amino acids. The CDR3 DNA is TGCGCCAGCAGCTCCAACGCGGGACAGCCGACCGGGGAGCTGTTTTTT. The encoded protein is CASSSNAGQPTGELFF.

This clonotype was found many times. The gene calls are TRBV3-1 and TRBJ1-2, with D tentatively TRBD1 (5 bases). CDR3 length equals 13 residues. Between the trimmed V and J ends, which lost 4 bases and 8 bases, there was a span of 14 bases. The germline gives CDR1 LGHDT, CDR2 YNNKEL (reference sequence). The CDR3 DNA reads TGTGCCAGCAGCCCTACAGGCGATATAGGCTACACCTTC. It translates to CASSPTGDIGYTF.

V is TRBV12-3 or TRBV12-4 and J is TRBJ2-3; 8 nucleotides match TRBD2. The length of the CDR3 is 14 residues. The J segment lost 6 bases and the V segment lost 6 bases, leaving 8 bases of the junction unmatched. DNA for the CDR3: TGTGCCAGCAGATCTCGCGGGGGGATCGATACGCAGTATTTT. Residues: CASRSRGGIDTQYF.

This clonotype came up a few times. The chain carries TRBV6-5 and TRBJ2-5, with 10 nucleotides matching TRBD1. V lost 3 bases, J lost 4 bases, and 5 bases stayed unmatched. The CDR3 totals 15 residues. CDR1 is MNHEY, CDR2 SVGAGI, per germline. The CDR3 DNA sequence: TGTGCCAGCAGTTATACCGACAGGGGGCCAGAGACCCAGTACTTC. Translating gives CASSYTDRGPETQYF.

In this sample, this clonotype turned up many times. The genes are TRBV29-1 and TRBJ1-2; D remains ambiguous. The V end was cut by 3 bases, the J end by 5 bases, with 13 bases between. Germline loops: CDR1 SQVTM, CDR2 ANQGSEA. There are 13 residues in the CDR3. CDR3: CSVDMYATYGYTF. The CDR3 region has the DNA TGCAGCGTTGACATGTACGCCACGTATGGCTACACCTTC. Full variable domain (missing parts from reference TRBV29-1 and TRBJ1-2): SAVISQKPSRDICQRGTSLTIQCQVDSQVTMMFWYRQQPGQSLTLIATANQGSEATYESGFVIDKFPISRPNLTFSTLTVSNMSPEDSSIYLCSVDMYATYGYTFGSGTRLTVV.

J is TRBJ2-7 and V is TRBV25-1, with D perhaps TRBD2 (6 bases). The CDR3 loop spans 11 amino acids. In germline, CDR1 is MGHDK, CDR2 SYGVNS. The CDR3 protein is CASGFVHGQYF. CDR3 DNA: TGTGCTAGCGGCTTCGTCCACGGGCAGTACTTC.

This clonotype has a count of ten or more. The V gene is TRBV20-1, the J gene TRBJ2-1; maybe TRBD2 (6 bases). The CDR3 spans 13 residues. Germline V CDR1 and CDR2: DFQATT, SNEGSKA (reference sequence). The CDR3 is CSIIAALGHVQFF. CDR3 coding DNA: TGCAGCATAATAGCGGCCTTAGGTCATGTTCAGTTCTTC.

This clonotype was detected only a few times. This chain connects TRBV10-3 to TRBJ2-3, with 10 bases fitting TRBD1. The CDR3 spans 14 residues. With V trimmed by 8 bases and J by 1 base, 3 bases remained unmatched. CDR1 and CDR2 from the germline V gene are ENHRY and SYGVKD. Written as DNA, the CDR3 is TGTGCCATCGGGGACAGGGGACGCACAGATACGCAGTATTTT. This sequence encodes CAIGDRGRTDTQYF.

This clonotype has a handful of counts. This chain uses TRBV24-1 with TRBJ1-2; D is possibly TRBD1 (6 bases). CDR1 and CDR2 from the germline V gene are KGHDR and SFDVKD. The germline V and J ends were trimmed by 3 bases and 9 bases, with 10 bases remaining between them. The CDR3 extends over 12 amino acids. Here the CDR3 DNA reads TGTGCCACCAGTGATCTAGGACAGAGCTACACCTTC. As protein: CATSDLGQSYTF.

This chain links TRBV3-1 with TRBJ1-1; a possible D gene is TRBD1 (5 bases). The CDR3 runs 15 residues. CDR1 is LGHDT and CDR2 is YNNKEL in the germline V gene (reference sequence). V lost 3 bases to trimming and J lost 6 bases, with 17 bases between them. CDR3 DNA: TGTGCCAGCAGCCATCGATTGGGTGGGGGGGCTGAAGCTTTCTTT. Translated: CASSHRLGGGAEAFF.

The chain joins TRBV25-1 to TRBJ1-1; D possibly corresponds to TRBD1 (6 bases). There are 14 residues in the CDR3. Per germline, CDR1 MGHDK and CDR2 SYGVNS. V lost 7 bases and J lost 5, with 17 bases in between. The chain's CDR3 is CASNWGGAGTEAFF. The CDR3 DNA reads TGTGCCAGCAACTGGGGGGGGGCCGGGACTGAAGCTTTCTTT.

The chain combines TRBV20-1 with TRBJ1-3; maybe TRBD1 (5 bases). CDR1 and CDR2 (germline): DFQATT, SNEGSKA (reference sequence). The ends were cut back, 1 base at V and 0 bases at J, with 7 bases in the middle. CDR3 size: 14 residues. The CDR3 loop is CSARARASGNTIYF. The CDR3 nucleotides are TGCAGTGCTAGAGCCAGGGCCTCTGGAAACACCATATATTTT.

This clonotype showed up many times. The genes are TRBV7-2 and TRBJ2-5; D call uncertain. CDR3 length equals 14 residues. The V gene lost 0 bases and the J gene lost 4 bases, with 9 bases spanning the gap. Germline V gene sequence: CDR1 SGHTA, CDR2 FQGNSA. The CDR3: CASSLAGERETQYF. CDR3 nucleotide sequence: TGTGCCAGCAGCTTAGCGGGTGAGAGAGAGACCCAGTACTTC.

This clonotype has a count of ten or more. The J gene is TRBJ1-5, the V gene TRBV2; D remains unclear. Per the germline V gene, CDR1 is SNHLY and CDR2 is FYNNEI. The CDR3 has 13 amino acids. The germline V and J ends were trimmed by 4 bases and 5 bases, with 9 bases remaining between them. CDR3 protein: CASSVWRDQPQHF. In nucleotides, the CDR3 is TGTGCCAGCAGTGTTTGGAGGGATCAGCCCCAGCATTTT.

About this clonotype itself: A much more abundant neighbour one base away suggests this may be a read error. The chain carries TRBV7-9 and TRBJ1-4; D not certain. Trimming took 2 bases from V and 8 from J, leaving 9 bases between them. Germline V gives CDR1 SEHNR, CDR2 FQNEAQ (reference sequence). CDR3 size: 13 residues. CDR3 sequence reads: CASSLRVGEKLFF. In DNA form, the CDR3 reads TGTGCCAGCAGCTTAAGGGTCGGCGAAAAACTGTTTTTT. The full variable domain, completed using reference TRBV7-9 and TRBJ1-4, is DTGVSQNPRHKITKRGQNVTFRCDPISEHNRLYWYRQTLGQGPEFLTYFQNEAQLEKSRLLSDRFSAERPKGSFSTLEIQRTEQGDSAMYLCASSLRVGEKLFFGSGTQLSVL.

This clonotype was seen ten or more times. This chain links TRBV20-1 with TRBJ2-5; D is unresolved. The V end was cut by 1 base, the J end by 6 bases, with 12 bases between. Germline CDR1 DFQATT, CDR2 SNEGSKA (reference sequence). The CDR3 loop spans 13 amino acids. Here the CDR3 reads CSARVDTQKTQYF. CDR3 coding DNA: TGCAGTGCTAGAGTTGATACCCAGAAGACCCAGTACTTC.

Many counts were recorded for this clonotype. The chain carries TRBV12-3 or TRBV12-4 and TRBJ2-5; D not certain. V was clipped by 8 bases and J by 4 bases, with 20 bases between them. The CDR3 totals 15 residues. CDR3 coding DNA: TGTGCCAGCCAGGAGAGTTTCACGTTTCGAGAGACCCAGTACTTC. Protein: CASQESFTFRETQYF.

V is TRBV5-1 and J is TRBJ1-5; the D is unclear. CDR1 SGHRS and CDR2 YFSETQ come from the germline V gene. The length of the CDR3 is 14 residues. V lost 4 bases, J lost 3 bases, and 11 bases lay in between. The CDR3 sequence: CASSPGLVNQPQHF. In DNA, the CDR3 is TGCGCCAGCAGCCCTGGACTAGTCAATCAGCCCCAGCATTTT.

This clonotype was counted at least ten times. The DNA for the CDR3 is TGTGCCAGCAGCTCGAACAGGGCTGGGAATCAGCCCCAGCATTTT. Encoded protein: CASSSNRAGNQPQHF. V is TRBV7-9 and J is TRBJ1-5; TRBD1 might be the D (6 bases). The V and J ends lost 4 bases and 4 bases respectively, with 14 bases between them. The germline V gene has CDR1 SEHNR and CDR2 FQNEAQ (reference sequence). The CDR3 consists of 15 residues.

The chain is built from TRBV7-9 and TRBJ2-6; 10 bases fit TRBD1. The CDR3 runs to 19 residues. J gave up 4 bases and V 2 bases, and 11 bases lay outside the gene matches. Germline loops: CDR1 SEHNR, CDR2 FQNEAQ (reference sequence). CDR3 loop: CASSLRVDRGPSGANVLTF. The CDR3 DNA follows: TGTGCCAGCAGCTTACGCGTCGACAGGGGGCCGTCCGGGGCCAACGTCCTGACTTTC.

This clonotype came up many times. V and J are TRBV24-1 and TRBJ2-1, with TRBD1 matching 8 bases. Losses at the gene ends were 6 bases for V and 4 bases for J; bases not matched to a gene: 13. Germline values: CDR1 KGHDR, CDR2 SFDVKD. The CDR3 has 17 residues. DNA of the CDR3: TGTGCCACCAGTCCCGGACAGGGCATTCCTCATTACAATGAGCAGTTCTTC. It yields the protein CATSPGQGIPHYNEQFF.

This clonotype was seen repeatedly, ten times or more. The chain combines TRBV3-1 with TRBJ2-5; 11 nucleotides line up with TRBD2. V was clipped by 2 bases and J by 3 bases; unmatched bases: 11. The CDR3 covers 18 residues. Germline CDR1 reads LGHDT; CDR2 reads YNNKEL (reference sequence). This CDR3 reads CASSQPSGGTAVKETQYF. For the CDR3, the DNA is TGTGCCAGCAGCCAACCTAGCGGGGGGACCGCCGTAAAAGAGACCCAGTACTTC.

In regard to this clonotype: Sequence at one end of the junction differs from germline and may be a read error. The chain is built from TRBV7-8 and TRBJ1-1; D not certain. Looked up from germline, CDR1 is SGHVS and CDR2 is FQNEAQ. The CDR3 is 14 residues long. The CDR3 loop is CASSLPTPRTKALF. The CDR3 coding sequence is TGTGCCAGCAGCTTACCCACGCCACGTACTAAAGCTCTCTTT.